This T cell receptor beta chain stems from a study of tumor-infiltrating lymphocytes in primary liver carcinoma. General study findings and limits: Tumor region pairs showed greater overlap than either tumor-adjacent or tumor-blood pairs did.

Constant-region priming of approximately 500 ng total RNA yielded TCR beta cDNA. Slightly modified ARM-PCR, run as three nested multiplex PCR rounds, produced the TCR beta libraries. Each CDR3 protein gets one entry after TCRdb re-called the multiplex PCR reads with MiXCR. The profile shows tens of thousands of distinct CDR3 sequences, less than 85% of them singletons. Regarding this clonotype: The antigen remains undetermined.

For each extraction, RNA and DNA were obtained together from 20-30 mg of unsorted bulk tissue. The material sequenced was liver tumor tissue from sampling region 5. Stated subset: tumor region T5, tumor centre. The receptor was derived from a man between 35 and 55 years old with primary liver carcinoma and hepatitis B virus infection.

Here the CDR3 reads CAGGAQESADTQYF. DNA of the CDR3: TGTGCCGGAGGGGCACAAGAGTCCGCAGATACGCAGTATTTT. V usage is TRBV11-2 and J usage is TRBJ2-3; a possible D gene is TRBD2 (6 bases). CDR3 length: 14 residues. The ends were cut back, 11 bases at V and 4 bases at J, with 19 bases in the middle. Germline CDR1 is SGHAT and CDR2 is FQNNGV.